The 26 T cell receptor beta chains below all came from one sample that was sequenced in a study of identical twins. TCRdb called the 5' RACE reads again in MiXCR, with one record for every CDR3 protein. The profile shows 500,000 to 650,000 distinct CDR3 sequences, around 24% of them singletons. The same specimen was also included in a second study, on yellow fever vaccine responses in identical twins.

The specimen sequenced was CD4+ T cells sorted from blood. The origin of the receptors is a woman aged 18-29 years in good health.

This clonotype was seen ten or more times. The genes are TRBV4-1 and TRBJ2-7; possibly TRBD2 for D (5 bases). There are 15 residues in the CDR3. The V gene lost 3 bases and the J gene lost 2 bases, with 14 bases spanning the gap. The V gene's germline CDR1 is MGHRA and CDR2 YSYEKL. CDR3 sequence reads: CASSQKPEGAYEQYF. CDR3 nucleotide sequence: TGCGCCAGCAGCCAGAAACCAGAGGGAGCCTACGAGCAGTACTTC.

The chain is built from TRBV10-3 and TRBJ2-1; TRBD1 matches at 7 bases. J gave up 4 bases and V 6 bases, and 6 bases lay outside the gene matches. The CDR3 length is 14 residues. Looked up from germline, CDR1 is ENHRY and CDR2 is SYGVKD. The chain's CDR3 is CAIRVKQGYNEQFF. The CDR3 DNA follows: TGTGCCATCAGAGTAAAACAGGGGTACAATGAGCAGTTCTTC.

This clonotype showed up just a few times. As DNA, the CDR3 is TGCAGTGCTAGTCAGGGATCCTACGAGCAGTACTTC. It is translated as CSASQGSYEQYF. This rearrangement joins TRBV20-1 to TRBJ2-7, with TRBD1 as a possible D gene (5 bases). The V and J ends lost 3 bases and 1 base respectively, with 7 bases between them. Germline-derived CDR1 and CDR2 are DFQATT and SNEGSKA (reference sequence). The CDR3 totals 12 residues.

This chain uses TRBV29-1 with TRBJ2-2, with 8 bases fitting TRBD2. This CDR3 spans 16 amino acids. Trimming cost V 5 bases and J 4 bases; bases outside gene matches: 12. From germline, CDR1 is SQVTM and CDR2 ANQGSEA. The CDR3 bases are TGCAGCGTTTTTATCCCCGGGGGGGGAGTCACCGGGGAGCTGTTTTTT. Encoded protein: CSVFIPGGGVTGELFF.

This clonotype has a handful of counts. The genes are TRBV9 and TRBJ2-7; D is ambiguous. The germline CDR1 and CDR2 sequences are SGDLS and YYNGEE. V was clipped by 0 bases and J by 3 bases, with 10 bases between them. The CDR3 runs 14 residues. The CDR3 loop is CASSVEASLYEQYF. The CDR3 DNA reads as TGTGCCAGCAGCGTAGAAGCTTCCCTCTACGAGCAGTACTTC.

The rearrangement links TRBV5-1 to TRBJ2-7; D possibly corresponds to TRBD2 (6 bases). Germline V gene sequence: CDR1 SGHRS, CDR2 YFSETQ. The CDR3 contains 14 residues. The V end was cut by 6 bases, the J end by 3 bases, with 16 bases between. The CDR3 protein is CASTFDGGIYEQYF. The CDR3 coding sequence is TGCGCCAGCACATTCGATGGGGGGATCTACGAGCAGTACTTC.

In this sample, this clonotype turned up a few times. This rearrangement joins TRBV10-2 to TRBJ2-1, with D perhaps matching TRBD1 (6 bases). The CDR3 extends over 14 amino acids. Germline lookup yields CDR1 WSHSY and CDR2 SAAADI. V lost 3 bases to trimming and J lost 9 bases, with 15 bases between them. The CDR3 DNA sequence: TGCGCCAGCAGTGACCAAGGGGGTTTTGCTGAGCAGTTCTTC. Protein sequence: CASSDQGGFAEQFF.

This clonotype turned up a few times. This chain joins TRBV10-3 and TRBJ2-2, with D tentatively TRBD1 or TRBD2 (6 bases each). The CDR3 extends over 14 amino acids. V lost 9 bases to trimming and J lost 3 bases, with 14 bases between them. Per the germline V gene, CDR1 is ENHRY and CDR2 is SYGVKD. CDR3 bases: TGTGCCATTCGGGGGACAACGGACACCGGGGAGCTGTTTTTT. Amino acids: CAIRGTTDTGELFF.

This sequence joins TRBV18 and TRBJ2-6, with 9 nucleotides matching TRBD1. This CDR3 is 19 amino acids long. V was clipped by 4 bases and J by 0 bases; unmatched bases: 10. Germline CDR1 reads KGHSH; CDR2 reads LQKENI. The CDR3, as DNA: TGTGCCAGCTCACAGACCGGGACAGGGTCGAGCTCTGGGGCCAACGTCCTGACTTTC. It yields the protein CASSQTGTGSSSGANVLTF. The full variable domain, its missing parts supplied by reference TRBV18 and TRBJ2-6, is NAGVMQNPRHLVRRRGQEARLRCSPMKGHSHVYWYRQLPEEGLKFMVYLQKENIIDESGMPKERFSAEFPKEGPSILRIQQVVRGDSAAYFCASSQTGTGSSSGANVLTFGAGSRLTVL.

This clonotype has a single count. The V gene is TRBV12-3 or TRBV12-4, the J gene TRBJ1-5, with D possibly being TRBD1 (6 bases). This CDR3 contains 18 residues. This CDR3 reads CTFSLGLVGAGGNQPQHF. CDR3 nucleotide sequence: TGTACCTTCAGTTTAGGGTTGGTCGGGGCAGGGGGCAATCAGCCCCAGCATTTT.

The chain employs TRBV27 and TRBJ2-7, with D perhaps TRBD1 (6 bases). Trimming took off 2 bases at V and 7 bases at J, with 18 bases between the two ends. The CDR3 has 15 amino acids. Germline V gene data show CDR1 as MNHEY and CDR2 as SMNVEV (reference sequence). The CDR3 spells CASSLVPRGRGEQYF. DNA of the CDR3: TGTGCCAGCAGTTTAGTCCCCAGGGGACGTGGAGAGCAGTACTTC.

This clonotype came up a few times. V and J are TRBV5-1 and TRBJ1-2, with a tentative D call TRBD1 (6 bases). V was trimmed by 0 bases and J by 0 bases, leaving 12 bases between them. CDR1 is SGHRS, CDR2 YFSETQ, per germline. This CDR3 comprises 16 residues. Written as DNA, the CDR3 is TGCGCCAGCAGCTTGGCCGGAGGGGGTACTAACTATGGCTACACCTTC. It specifies CASSLAGGGTNYGYTF.

The rearrangement uses TRBV5-6 and TRBJ2-1; D unresolved. The V end was cut by 0 bases, the J end by 0 bases, with 10 bases between. CDR1 is SGHDT and CDR2 is YYEEEE in the germline V gene. This CDR3 has 16 amino acids. The CDR3 sequence: CASSLVQTFSYNEQFF. For the CDR3, the DNA is TGTGCCAGCAGCTTGGTACAGACCTTCTCCTACAATGAGCAGTTCTTC.

The V gene is TRBV25-1, the J gene TRBJ2-7, with TRBD1 matching 7 bases. Germline lookup yields CDR1 MGHDK and CDR2 SYGVNS. This CDR3 spans 13 amino acids. Germline trimming cut 6 bases from V and 3 bases from J; bases unmatched to any gene: 5. The CDR3 DNA is TGTGCCAGCAGCGACCACAGGGGCTACGAGCAGTACTTC. Its translation: CASSDHRGYEQYF.

This chain links TRBV2 with TRBJ2-2; D remains unclear. CDR1 is SNHLY and CDR2 is FYNNEI in the germline V gene. This CDR3 has 11 amino acids. Trimming stripped 4 bases from V and 7 bases from J, with 4 bases between. The CDR3 reads CASSAVGELFF. The CDR3 region has the DNA TGTGCCAGCAGTGCTGTCGGGGAGCTGTTTTTT.

The V and J genes are TRBV12-3 or TRBV12-4 and TRBJ2-7; 11 bases map to TRBD1. J was trimmed by 2 bases and V by 6 bases; bases with no gene match: 3. The CDR3 is made up of 14 amino acids. The CDR3 here is CASRGQGGTYEQYF. CDR3 nucleotides: TGTGCCAGCAGGGGACAGGGGGGAACCTACGAGCAGTACTTC.

The table lists this clonotype with a few counts. The rearrangement joins TRBV7-9 to TRBJ2-2; 7 positions match TRBD2. Losses at the gene ends were 3 bases for V and 2 bases for J; bases not matched to a gene: 6. Germline V CDR1 and CDR2: SEHNR, FQNEAQ (reference sequence). CDR3 length: 16 amino acids. The CDR3: CASSFSPSGNTGELFF. The CDR3 DNA reads TGTGCCAGCAGCTTTTCGCCTAGCGGAAACACCGGGGAGCTGTTTTTT.

In this sample, this clonotype turned up a few times. J is TRBJ2-2 and V is TRBV7-9, with D unresolved. This CDR3 is built from 14 residues. Per germline, CDR1 SEHNR and CDR2 FQNEAQ (reference sequence). Trimming left V 1 base short and J 5 bases short, with 8 bases between. CDR3 sequence: CASSLVLGTGELFF. The CDR3 nucleotides are TGTGCCAGCAGCTTAGTGCTCGGGACCGGGGAGCTGTTTTTT.

The rearrangement joins TRBV15 to TRBJ2-5; maybe TRBD1 (6 bases). The CDR3 is 15 amino acids. CDR1 and CDR2 (germline): LNHNV, YYDKDF (reference sequence). The V and J ends lost 2 bases and 3 bases respectively, with 13 bases between them. CDR3 DNA: TGTGCCACCAGCAGATTGCGACAGGTCGAAGAGACCCAGTACTTC. Translation: CATSRLRQVEETQYF.

The V and J genes are TRBV25-1 and TRBJ1-1; no definite D call. The germline V and J ends were trimmed by 4 bases and 9 bases, with 6 bases remaining between them. CDR1 and CDR2 (germline): MGHDK, SYGVNS. This CDR3 is built from 10 residues. The CDR3 is CASSGVKAFF. For the CDR3, the DNA is TGTGCCAGCAGTGGGGTTAAAGCTTTCTTT.

This clonotype was seen only a few times. V and J are TRBV10-3 and TRBJ1-1; 12 positions match TRBD1. The V segment lost 3 bases and the J segment 6 bases; nucleotides outside the gene matches: 8. The length of the CDR3 is 16 residues. Germline lookup yields CDR1 ENHRY and CDR2 SYGVKD. CDR3 in amino acids: CAISDGTGGLDAEAFF. CDR3 sequence (DNA): TGTGCCATCAGTGATGGGACAGGGGGCCTGGACGCTGAAGCTTTCTTT.

This clonotype was observed a few times. The chain employs TRBV20-1 and TRBJ2-7; TRBD1 or TRBD2 may be the D gene (5 bases each). Trimming stripped 1 base from V and 4 bases from J, with 5 bases between. The CDR3 extends over 11 amino acids. Germline lookup yields CDR1 DFQATT and CDR2 SNEGSKA (reference sequence). CDR3 residues: CSARGGYEQYV. Written as DNA, the CDR3 is TGCAGTGCTAGAGGGGGGTACGAGCAGTACGTC.

This clonotype occurred many times. This chain connects TRBV20-1 to TRBJ1-5; TRBD1 is a possible D gene (6 bases). The CDR3 has 13 residues. V was clipped by 3 bases and J by 3 bases, with 9 bases between them. The germline CDR1 and CDR2 sequences are DFQATT and SNEGSKA (reference sequence). The CDR3 loop is CSARGGPNQPQHF. In DNA, the CDR3 is TGCAGTGCTAGGGGGGGCCCCAATCAGCCCCAGCATTTT.

This clonotype was observed a few times. The gene calls are TRBV27 and TRBJ2-3; the match to TRBD2 covers 11 bases. The CDR3 sequence is 16 residues long. The V segment lost 3 bases and the J segment 3 bases; nucleotides outside the gene matches: 5. CDR1 is MNHEY, CDR2 SMNVEV, per germline (reference sequence). CDR3 DNA sequence: TGTGCCAGCAGTTTGCCTAGCGGGAGGTTTACAGATACGCAGTATTTT. This codes for CASSLPSGRFTDTQYF.

This sequence joins TRBV29-1 and TRBJ1-1; D is unclear. CDR3 length: 11 amino acids. Trimming pared 7 bases from V and 5 bases from J, leaving 11 bases between. The V gene's germline CDR1 is SQVTM and CDR2 ANQGSEA. The CDR3: CSAIGLTEAFF. For the CDR3, the DNA is TGCAGCGCAATCGGGCTTACTGAAGCTTTCTTT.

The V call is TRBV29-1, the J call TRBJ2-1; perhaps TRBD1 as D (5 bases). The CDR3 covers 14 residues. V lost 6 bases, J lost 0 bases, and 12 bases lay in between. Germline CDR1 SQVTM, CDR2 ANQGSEA. The chain's CDR3 is CSVAGFSSYNEQFF. CDR3 DNA: TGCAGCGTAGCAGGGTTTAGCTCCTACAATGAGCAGTTCTTC.